Shown below are 24 T cell receptor beta chains from a single sample sequenced in a study of T cells in Graves' hyperthyroidism and ophthalmopathy. Using RNA transcripts as the source, TCR beta CDR3 regions were amplified. First-round RT-PCR targeting the TCR CDR3 was performed with the HTBI primer set. TCRdb redid the calling of the multiplex PCR reads with MiXCR, one entry per CDR3 protein. The sample has about 480,000 distinct CDR3 sequences, 20% to 25% seen once; the top ten hold about 49%. The sample consisted of blood. The origin of the receptors is a woman in her 70s with Graves' ophthalmopathy.

This clonotype was observed a handful of times. V usage is TRBV20-1 and J usage is TRBJ1-1, with TRBD1 matching 7 bases. Per the germline V gene, CDR1 is DFQATT and CDR2 is SNEGSKA (reference sequence). The V segment lost 2 bases and the J segment 6 bases; nucleotides outside the gene matches: 9. CDR3 length equals 14 residues. The CDR3 sequence: CSARRGAGGSEAFF. The CDR3 nucleotides read TGCAGTGCTAGAAGGGGGGCAGGGGGGTCTGAAGCTTTCTTT.

Here the CDR3 DNA reads TGTGCCAGCAGTTTGGGCGGGGGGAGAAGCACAGATACGCAGTATTTT. It translates to CASSLGGGRSTDTQYF. The V and J genes are TRBV12-3 or TRBV12-4 and TRBJ2-3, with TRBD2 matching 8 bases. Trimming removed 3 bases from V and 0 bases from J; junction bases left unmatched: 5. The CDR3 is made up of 16 amino acids.

The rearrangement links TRBV7-8 to TRBJ1-4; the D is unclear. CDR3 length equals 13 residues. Per the germline V gene, CDR1 is SGHVS and CDR2 is FQNEAQ. Deletions cut 5 bases from V and 8 bases from J, with 12 bases between. This CDR3 is CASSPLVREKLFF. For the CDR3, the DNA is TGTGCCAGCAGCCCCTTAGTAAGGGAAAAACTGTTTTTT.

The sample holds many counts of this clonotype. The chain joins TRBV12-3 or TRBV12-4 to TRBJ1-4, with TRBD1 matching over 7 bases. The ends lost 8 bases at V and 5 bases at J; junction bases unmatched: 8. There are 14 residues in the CDR3. This chain's CDR3 is CASSTRDSNEKLFF. For the CDR3, the DNA is TGTGCCAGCTCAACCCGGGACAGCAATGAAAAACTGTTTTTT.

In this sample, this clonotype turned up once. V gene TRBV2 combines with J gene TRBJ2-3; TRBD1 matches 8 bases. The CDR3 is 14 residues long. The germline CDR1 and CDR2 sequences are SNHLY and FYNNEI. After removal of 6 bases from V and 5 bases from J, the junction contained 7 bases not matched to a gene. The CDR3: CASRDRERQDTQYF. CDR3 coding DNA: TGTGCCAGCAGGGACAGGGAGCGGCAAGATACGCAGTATTTT.

The rearrangement uses TRBV18 and TRBJ2-7; TRBD2 agrees at 11 bases. CDR3 length: 15 residues. V shed 5 bases, J shed 3 bases, and the junction held 6 bases outside the gene matches. CDR1 and CDR2 from the germline V gene are KGHSH and LQKENI. CDR3 bases: TGTGCCAGCTCATCTGCCGGGACTAGCGGCTACGAGCAGTACTTC. It codes for CASSSAGTSGYEQYF.

This CDR3 is CASSVEGTSGYEQFF. DNA of the CDR3: TGTGCCAGCAGCGTAGAGGGGACTAGCGGGTATGAGCAGTTCTTC. The chain uses TRBV9 and TRBJ2-1; 12 bases fit TRBD2. There are 15 residues in the CDR3. V was pared by 0 bases and J by 8 bases, with 3 bases of the junction left unmatched. Per germline, CDR1 SGDLS and CDR2 YYNGEE.

V is TRBV27 and J is TRBJ2-5; 8 bases fit TRBD1. Trimming removed 0 bases from V and 5 bases from J; junction bases left unmatched: 5. Germline CDR1 is MNHEY and CDR2 is SMNVEV (reference sequence). This CDR3 is built from 15 residues. CDR3 residues: CASSLSRQGYETQYF. The CDR3 DNA is TGTGCCAGCAGTTTATCCCGACAGGGGTACGAGACCCAGTACTTC.

This clonotype was seen a few times. The chain uses TRBV20-1 and TRBJ1-1; D is perhaps TRBD1 (5 bases). The CDR3 consists of 14 residues. V lost 1 base to trimming and J lost 2 bases, with 11 bases between them. Germline V gene lookup returns CDR1 DFQATT and CDR2 SNEGSKA (reference sequence). The CDR3 DNA sequence: TGCAGTGCTAGAGGGGTGTGGGGCAACACTGAAGCTTTCTTT. As protein: CSARGVWGNTEAFF.

The chain couples TRBV5-1 to TRBJ1-4; a weak D match, TRBD1 (6 bases). The CDR3 runs to 14 residues. Germline CDR1 and CDR2: SGHRS and YFSETQ. V was trimmed by 4 bases and J by 7 bases, leaving 14 bases between them. The CDR3 loop reads CASSPGVMGEKLFF. The CDR3, as DNA: TGCGCCAGCAGCCCAGGGGTCATGGGTGAAAAACTGTTTTTT.

This clonotype has just a few counts. The genes are TRBV7-3 and TRBJ2-3; D not certain. CDR3 length equals 14 residues. V dropped 1 base and J dropped 3 bases, with 8 bases sitting between them. The germline CDR1 and CDR2 sequences are SGHTA and FQGTGA. The CDR3 spells CASSLIEATDTQYF. The DNA of the CDR3 is TGTGCCAGCAGCTTAATTGAGGCGACAGATACGCAGTATTTT.

This sequence joins TRBV9 and TRBJ1-1; 9 bases line up with TRBD1. The CDR3 is 15 residues long. Trimming at V came to 4 bases and at J to 6 bases, leaving 10 bases not matched to a gene. Looked up from germline, CDR1 is SGDLS and CDR2 is YYNGEE. The chain's CDR3 is CASSSAGTGFPEAFF. CDR3 in DNA: TGTGCCAGCAGCTCGGCCGGGACAGGGTTCCCTGAAGCTTTCTTT.

Note on this clonotype: This sequence may be a read error, since a much larger clone differs from it by one base. The chain combines TRBV12-3 or TRBV12-4 with TRBJ1-1, with D perhaps TRBD1 (6 bases). V was trimmed by 3 bases and J by 5 bases, leaving 16 bases between them. The CDR3 is 15 amino acids. CDR3 sequence: CASSLGGLRITEAFF. CDR3 sequence (DNA): TGTGCCAGCAGTTTGGGGGGGCTACGGATTACTGAAGCTTTCTTT.

This chain connects TRBV7-9 to TRBJ2-7; no clear D. This CDR3 has 12 amino acids. Trimming pared 4 bases from V and 3 bases from J, leaving 7 bases between. CDR1 and CDR2 (germline): SEHNR, FQNEAQ (reference sequence). CDR3 loop: CASSSQYYEQYF. CDR3 nucleotide sequence: TGTGCCAGCAGCTCACAGTACTACGAGCAGTACTTC.

This rearrangement joins TRBV4-1 to TRBJ2-7; 10 positions agree with TRBD1. J gave up 4 bases and V 1 base, and 10 bases lay outside the gene matches. The CDR3 runs to 17 residues. The germline V gene has CDR1 MGHRA and CDR2 YSYEKL. The CDR3 spells CASSQAGLRTGGYEQYF. In nucleotides, the CDR3 is TGCGCCAGCAGCCAAGCTGGCCTGAGGACAGGGGGGTACGAGCAGTACTTC.

This clonotype was counted a few times. This rearrangement joins TRBV11-1 to TRBJ2-3, with D uncertain. This CDR3 region has 13 residues. V shed 3 bases and J shed 5 bases, with 9 bases lying between them. Germline loops: CDR1 SGHAT, CDR2 FQDESV (reference sequence). DNA for the CDR3: TGTGCCAGCAGCTTTGTGGCACAAGATACGCAGTATTTT. Its translation is CASSFVAQDTQYF.

This clonotype was seen many times. This sequence joins TRBV28 and TRBJ1-4, with D tentatively TRBD1 (5 bases). This CDR3 is built from 13 residues. Germline lookup yields CDR1 MDHEN and CDR2 SYDVKM. V was shortened by 6 bases and J by 7 bases, with 12 bases between the two germline ends. The DNA for the CDR3 is TGTGCCAGCAGAGACAGATCCGGTGAAAAACTGTTTTTT. Its translation is CASRDRSGEKLFF.

V usage is TRBV5-1 and J usage is TRBJ2-3; TRBD2 might be the D (6 bases). V was shortened by 4 bases and J by 6 bases, with 15 bases between the two germline ends. The germline gives CDR1 SGHRS, CDR2 YFSETQ. The CDR3 consists of 14 residues. CDR3 protein: CASSAGTTGDTQYF. The CDR3 DNA reads as TGCGCCAGCAGCGCGGGGACGACCGGGGATACGCAGTATTTT.

The chain uses TRBV27 and TRBJ2-7; 8 positions agree with TRBD2. The CDR3 is 15 amino acids. V was clipped by 4 bases and J by 7 bases; unmatched bases: 12. CDR1 MNHEY and CDR2 SMNVEV come from the germline V gene (reference sequence). CDR3 residues: CASSSSVAGPLEQYF. Written as DNA, the CDR3 is TGTGCCAGCAGTTCATCGGTAGCGGGGCCGCTGGAGCAGTACTTC.

The chain links TRBV4-2 to TRBJ2-1; D possibly corresponds to TRBD2 (6 bases). Germline V gene sequence: CDR1 LGHNA, CDR2 YNFKEQ. Trimming stripped 0 bases from V and 9 bases from J, with 12 bases between. The CDR3 covers 14 residues. In nucleotides, the CDR3 is TGTGCCAGCAGCCAAGACGGAGGGCGGGGTGAGCAGTTCTTC. The encoded protein is CASSQDGGRGEQFF.

This clonotype was seen many times. The V and J genes are TRBV29-1 and TRBJ2-1; D may match TRBD1 or TRBD2 (5 bases each). CDR1 and CDR2 from the germline V gene are SQVTM and ANQGSEA. Trimming took off 4 bases at V and 9 bases at J, with 22 bases between the two ends. This CDR3 is built from 15 residues. DNA for the CDR3: TGCAGCGTTGGGATAGAGGGTACTTTTAGGGGTGAGCAGTTCTTC. As protein: CSVGIEGTFRGEQFF.

This clonotype was counted only a few times. The chain uses TRBV20-1 and TRBJ2-2; 7 positions match TRBD2. The trim removed 0 bases at V and 4 bases at J, leaving 8 bases unmatched. Per germline, CDR1 DFQATT and CDR2 SNEGSKA (reference sequence). The CDR3 extends over 16 amino acids. This CDR3 reads CSARDYGGGATGELFF. In nucleotides, the CDR3 is TGCAGTGCTAGAGATTATGGGGGAGGGGCCACCGGGGAGCTGTTTTTT.

This clonotype showed up many times. The chain joins TRBV3-1 to TRBJ1-2, with 7 bases aligning to TRBD1. The J segment lost 4 bases and the V segment lost 6 bases, leaving 5 bases of the junction unmatched. The CDR3 sequence is 13 residues long. CDR1 LGHDT and CDR2 YNNKEL come from the germline V gene (reference sequence). The CDR3 here is CASRQGPSYGYTF. As DNA, the CDR3 is TGTGCCAGCAGACAGGGGCCGAGCTATGGCTACACCTTC.

The chain is built from TRBV7-6 and TRBJ2-7; TRBD2 matches at 13 bases. CDR1 SGHVS and CDR2 FNYEAQ come from the germline V gene. The CDR3 sequence is 14 residues long. Trimming took 5 bases from V and 6 from J; bases not matched to a gene: 4. CDR3 nucleotide sequence: TGTGCCAGCAGCCCCTGGACTAGCGGGAGCGAGCAGTACTTC. Residues: CASSPWTSGSEQYF.